This T cell receptor beta chain stems from a study of CD8 T cells in ankylosing spondylitis. At least ten counts were recorded for this clonotype. Its antigen is not known. Study observations and caveats: The clones that were linked to disease were reported to be significantly enriched in matched synovial fluid samples from ankylosing spondylitis patients.

The germline gives CDR1 SGHRS, CDR2 YFSETQ. The CDR3 extends over 15 amino acids. V lost 5 bases and J lost 4; bases outside the gene matches: 7. TCRdb re-analysed the 5' RACE reads in MiXCR, keeping a single row per CDR3 protein. The repertoire includes 85,000 to 100,000 distinct CDR3 sequences, about 8.8% of them detected once, and just over 5% sits in the top ten. The chain employs TRBV5-1 and TRBJ2-3; TRBD1 matches 10 bases. This clonotype was obtained from a male donor with ankylosing spondylitis or in good health (not recorded which). Sequenced input: blood, either unsorted or a sorted T cell fraction (not recorded which). The CDR3 loop is CASRRDRGPSDTQYF. Written as DNA, the CDR3 is TGCGCCAGCAGACGAGACAGGGGGCCGTCAGATACGCAGTATTTT.